A single sample is the source of the 14 T cell receptor beta chains below, sequenced in a study of shared clonotypes between healthy human individuals. Naive CD8 cells were CD45RO-negative, positively selected for CCR7, excluding terminally differentiated effector memory CD45RA+ cells. The repertoire was sequenced with immunoSEQ multiplex PCR; TCRdb's copy has only in-frame clones and lacks some. The sample contains about 1.9 million clones, 85% to 95% of which appear only once. The sample taken for sequencing was naive CD8+ T cells from PBMCs. The source of these receptors is a man aged 18 to 30 in good health. Some clones in this sample may be carry-over from other donors' samples.

The chain links TRBV14 to TRBJ2-3, with 8 positions matching TRBD2. This CDR3 is built from 15 residues. CDR1 and CDR2 (germline): SGHDN, FVKESK. Trimming cost V 4 bases and J 6 bases; bases outside gene matches: 9. The chain's CDR3 is CASSLTGTSGDTQYF. DNA of the CDR3: TGTGCCAGCAGCCTAACCGGGACTAGTGGCGATACGCAGTATTTT.

This clone was recorded once. The chain joins TRBV6-5 to TRBJ2-7; no clear D gene. The ends were cut back, 2 bases at V and 3 bases at J, with 8 bases in the middle. Germline CDR1 is MNHEY and CDR2 is SVGAGI. This CDR3 contains 13 residues. CDR3 in amino acids: CASSYNSNYEQYF. Here the CDR3 DNA reads TGTGCCAGCAGTTACAACAGCAACTACGAGCAGTACTTC.

V and J are TRBV5-4 and TRBJ2-7; 14 positions agree with TRBD2. CDR3 length: 15 residues. The V segment lost 5 bases and the J segment 7 bases; nucleotides outside the gene matches: 8. In germline, CDR1 is SGHNT, CDR2 YYREEE (reference sequence). The CDR3 spells CASRRLAGGFKEQYF. The CDR3 nucleotides are TGTGCCAGCAGGCGACTAGCGGGAGGGTTCAAGGAGCAGTACTTC.

The CDR3 DNA reads TGTGCCAGCAGCTTAGCGGGACTAGTTTACGAGCAGTACTTC. Translated: CASSLAGLVYEQYF. The chain recombines TRBV7-8 with TRBJ2-7; 8 bases are a match to TRBD2. The CDR3 spans 14 residues. Germline lookup yields CDR1 SGHVS and CDR2 FQNEAQ. With 0 bases clipped from V and 4 bases from J, the junction kept 2 bases outside the gene matches. The complete variable domain, with remaining parts taken from reference TRBV7-8 and TRBJ2-7, reads GAGVSQSPRYKVAKRGQDVALRCDPISGHVSLFWYQQALGQGPEFLTYFQNEAQLDKSGLPSDRFFAERPEGSVSTLKIQRTQQEDSAVYLCASSLAGLVYEQYFGPGTRLTVT.

This chain links TRBV19 with TRBJ2-7, with TRBD1 identical over 8 bases. The CDR3 spans 14 residues. The germline gives CDR1 LNHDA, CDR2 SQIVND (reference sequence). V lost 3 bases and J lost 2; bases outside the gene matches: 3. The CDR3 spells CASSIQGATYEQYF. CDR3 nucleotide sequence: TGTGCCAGTAGTATCCAGGGGGCTACCTACGAGCAGTACTTC.

The chain uses TRBV5-6 and TRBJ2-7; no clear D gene. Trimming shortened V by 1 base and J by 2 bases, and 13 bases separated the two germline ends. The CDR3 is made up of 15 amino acids. The germline V gene encodes CDR1 SGHDT and CDR2 YYEEEE. In nucleotides, the CDR3 is TGTGCCAGCAGCTTGAGAAGCTGGGAAACCTACGAGCAGTACTTC. The encoded protein is CASSLRSWETYEQYF.

V usage is TRBV4-1 and J usage is TRBJ1-2, with 10 bases fitting TRBD1. Germline lookup yields CDR1 MGHRA and CDR2 YSYEKL. The CDR3 has 17 residues. V lost 2 bases to trimming and J lost 3 bases; unmatched junction nucleotides: 9. This CDR3 is CASSQTGTGDPYYGYTF. CDR3 DNA sequence: TGCGCCAGCAGCCAAACCGGGACAGGGGACCCTTACTATGGCTACACCTTC.

This chain uses TRBV7-8 with TRBJ2-3; TRBD1 aligns across 7 bases. The CDR3 spans 16 residues. The junction had 9 bases not matched to a gene; V was cut back by 5 bases and J by 1 base. Germline-derived CDR1 and CDR2 are SGHVS and FQNEAQ. CDR3 amino acids: CASSERGQARTDTQYF. The CDR3 DNA reads as TGTGCCAGCAGCGAAAGGGGGCAGGCTCGCACAGATACGCAGTATTTT.

The V gene is TRBV30, the J gene TRBJ2-1; D may be TRBD2 (5 bases). Deletions cut 5 bases from V and 0 bases from J, with 11 bases between. The CDR3 is 14 amino acids. Germline CDR1 and CDR2: GTSNPN and SVGIG (reference sequence). CDR3 nucleotides: TGTGCCTGGTGGACTTCCCACTCCTACAATGAGCAGTTCTTC. It specifies CAWWTSHSYNEQFF.

Note on this clone: This sample includes further DNA sequences coding for the same CDR3. V usage is TRBV6-5 and J usage is TRBJ1-1; no clear D gene. Germline V gene sequence: CDR1 MNHEY, CDR2 SVGAGI. V gave up 2 bases and J gave up 4 bases, with 8 bases separating them. The CDR3 extends over 13 amino acids. As DNA, the CDR3 is TGTGCCAGCAGTTACAGGTGGGGCACTGAAGCTTTCTTT. This gives the protein CASSYRWGTEAFF.

The V and J genes are TRBV7-9 and TRBJ2-7; TRBD2 might be the D (5 bases). V lost 3 bases and J lost 6, with 12 bases in between. Germline lookup yields CDR1 SEHNR and CDR2 FQNEAQ (reference sequence). The CDR3 consists of 13 residues. CDR3 protein: CASSFRGRIEQYF. CDR3 sequence (DNA): TGTGCCAGCAGCTTCAGAGGGAGAATCGAGCAGTACTTC.

Details on this clone: A much larger clone lies one base from this, so it may be a read error. The sample carries other DNA sequences with the same CDR3. J is TRBJ2-2 and V is TRBV9; D gene ambiguous. Germline loops: CDR1 SGDLS, CDR2 YYNGEE. The CDR3 is made up of 11 amino acids. Trimming shortened V by 5 bases and J by 2 bases, and 1 base separated the two germline ends. CDR3 sequence reads: CASRNTGELFF. The CDR3 DNA reads TGTGCCAGCAGAAACACCGGGGAGCTGTTTTTT.

The V and J genes are TRBV7-9 and TRBJ2-3; 8 nucleotides align to TRBD1. Germline V CDR1 and CDR2: SEHNR, FQNEAQ (reference sequence). The CDR3 covers 15 residues. Trimming at V came to 3 bases and at J to 4 bases, leaving 6 bases not matched to a gene. CDR3 DNA sequence: TGTGCCAGCAGCTTGAGCGGACAGGGCTCAGATACGCAGTATTTT. Protein sequence: CASSLSGQGSDTQYF. Combining the CDR3 with reference TRBV7-9 and TRBJ2-3 gives the whole variable domain DTGVSQNPRHKITKRGQNVTFRCDPISEHNRLYWYRQTLGQGPEFLTYFQNEAQLEKSRLLSDRFSAERPKGSFSTLEIQRTEQGDSAMYLCASSLSGQGSDTQYFGPGTRLTVL.

The chain has TRBV4-3 and TRBJ2-1; unclear D gene. The germline V gene encodes CDR1 LGHNA and CDR2 YSLEER. The CDR3 has 13 residues. Trimming shortened V by 3 bases and J by 12 bases, and 15 bases separated the two germline ends. The CDR3 region is CASSQDRPRAQFF. Here the CDR3 DNA reads TGCGCCAGCAGCCAGGACCGCCCCCGCGCGCAGTTCTTC.